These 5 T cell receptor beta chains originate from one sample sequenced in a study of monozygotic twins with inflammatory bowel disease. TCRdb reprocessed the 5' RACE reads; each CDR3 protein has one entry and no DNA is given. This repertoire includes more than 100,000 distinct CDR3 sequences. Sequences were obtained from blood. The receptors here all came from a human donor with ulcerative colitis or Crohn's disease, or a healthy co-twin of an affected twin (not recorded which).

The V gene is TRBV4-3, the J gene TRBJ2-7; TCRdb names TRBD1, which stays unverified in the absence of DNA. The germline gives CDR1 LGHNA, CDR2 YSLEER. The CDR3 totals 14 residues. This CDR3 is CASSPDTGFDEQYF.

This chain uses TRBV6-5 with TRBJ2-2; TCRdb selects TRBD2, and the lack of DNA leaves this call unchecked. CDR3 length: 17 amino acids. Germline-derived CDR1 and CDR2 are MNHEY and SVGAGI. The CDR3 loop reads CASSYGTSGGTTGELFF.

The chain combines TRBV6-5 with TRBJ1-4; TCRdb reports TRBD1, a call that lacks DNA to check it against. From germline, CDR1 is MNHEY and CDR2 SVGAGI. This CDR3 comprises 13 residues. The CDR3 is CASSLAIRGKLFF.

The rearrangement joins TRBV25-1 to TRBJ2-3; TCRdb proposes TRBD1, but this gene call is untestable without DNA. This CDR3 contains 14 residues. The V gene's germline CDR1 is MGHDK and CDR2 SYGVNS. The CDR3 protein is CASSVEGGVDTQYF.

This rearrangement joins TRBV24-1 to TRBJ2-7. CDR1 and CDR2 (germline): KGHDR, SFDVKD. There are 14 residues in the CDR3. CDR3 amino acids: CATSDPGSSYEQYF.